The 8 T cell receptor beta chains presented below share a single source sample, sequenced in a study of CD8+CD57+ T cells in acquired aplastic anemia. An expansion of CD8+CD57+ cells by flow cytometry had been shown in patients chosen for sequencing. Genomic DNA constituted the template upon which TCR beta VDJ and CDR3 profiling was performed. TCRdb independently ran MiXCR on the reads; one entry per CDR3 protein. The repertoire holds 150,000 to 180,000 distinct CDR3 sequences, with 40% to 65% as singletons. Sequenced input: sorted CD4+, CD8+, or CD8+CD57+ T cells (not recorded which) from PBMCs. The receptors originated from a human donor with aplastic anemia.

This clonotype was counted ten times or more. The DNA of the CDR3 is TGTGCCAGCACCCCTACAGGGACGCATGAGCAGTTCTTC. Protein product: CASTPTGTHEQFF. The chain couples TRBV6-1 to TRBJ2-1; D may be TRBD1 (6 bases). Looked up from germline, CDR1 is MNHNS and CDR2 is SASEGT. The CDR3 sequence is 13 residues long. The V and J ends lost 7 bases and 8 bases respectively, with 15 bases between them.

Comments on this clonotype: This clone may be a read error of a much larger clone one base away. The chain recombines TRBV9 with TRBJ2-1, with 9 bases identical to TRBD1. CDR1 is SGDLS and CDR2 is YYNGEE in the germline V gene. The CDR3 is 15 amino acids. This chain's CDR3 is CARSGYRDRANEQFF. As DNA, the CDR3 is TGTGCCCGCAGCGGGTACCGGGACAGGGCCAATGAGCAGTTCTTC.

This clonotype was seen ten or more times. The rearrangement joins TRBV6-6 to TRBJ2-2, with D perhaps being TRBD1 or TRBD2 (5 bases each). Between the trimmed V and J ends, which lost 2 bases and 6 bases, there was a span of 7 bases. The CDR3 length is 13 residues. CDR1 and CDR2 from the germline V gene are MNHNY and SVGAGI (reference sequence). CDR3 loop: CASSYGGSGELFF. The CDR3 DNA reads TGTGCCAGCAGTTACGGGGGATCCGGGGAGCTGTTTTTT.

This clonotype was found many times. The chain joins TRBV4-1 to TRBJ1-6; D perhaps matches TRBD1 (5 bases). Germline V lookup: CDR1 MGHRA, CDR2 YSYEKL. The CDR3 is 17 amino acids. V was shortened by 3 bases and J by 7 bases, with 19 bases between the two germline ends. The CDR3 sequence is CASSHHGRDLRNSPLHF. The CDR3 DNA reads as TGCGCCAGCAGCCACCACGGCCGGGACCTGAGGAATTCACCCCTCCACTTT.

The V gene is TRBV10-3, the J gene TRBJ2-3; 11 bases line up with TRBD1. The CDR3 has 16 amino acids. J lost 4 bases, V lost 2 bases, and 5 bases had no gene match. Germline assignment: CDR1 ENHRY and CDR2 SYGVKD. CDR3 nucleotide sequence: TGTGCCATCAGTGAGCGGGGGACAGGGGGGGCAGATACGCAGTATTTT. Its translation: CAISERGTGGADTQYF.

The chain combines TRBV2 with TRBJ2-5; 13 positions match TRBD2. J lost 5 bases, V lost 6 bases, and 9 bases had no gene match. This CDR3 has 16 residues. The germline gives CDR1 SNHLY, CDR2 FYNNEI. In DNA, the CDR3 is TGTGCCAGCAGAGCGTTCGGGACTAGCGGGGTGGAGACCCAGTACTTC. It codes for CASRAFGTSGVETQYF.

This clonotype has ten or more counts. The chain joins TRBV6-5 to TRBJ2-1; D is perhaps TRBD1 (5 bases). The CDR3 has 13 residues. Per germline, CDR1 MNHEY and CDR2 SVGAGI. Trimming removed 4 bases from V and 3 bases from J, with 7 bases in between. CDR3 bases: TGTGCCAGCAGTTCAGGGTTCTACAATGAGCAGTTCTTC. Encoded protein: CASSSGFYNEQFF.

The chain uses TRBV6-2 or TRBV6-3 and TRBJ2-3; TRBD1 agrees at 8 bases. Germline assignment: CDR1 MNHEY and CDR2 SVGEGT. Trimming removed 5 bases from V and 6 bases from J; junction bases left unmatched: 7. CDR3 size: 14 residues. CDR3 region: CASSPQGAQDTQYF. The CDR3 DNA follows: TGTGCCAGCAGTCCCCAGGGGGCTCAGGATACGCAGTATTTT.